This T cell receptor beta chain was profiled in a study of control samples from healthy donors and cancer patients. Sequenced by immunoSEQ multiplex PCR; TCRdb stores in-frame clones only, minus some. The data contain about 180,000 clones, nearly 90% of them singletons. The CDR3 is 16 amino acids. The germline V and J ends were trimmed by 2 bases and 2 bases, with 13 bases remaining between them. From germline, CDR1 is MNHNS and CDR2 SASEGT. The gene calls are TRBV6-1 and TRBJ1-3, with D possibly matching TRBD1 (6 bases). The clonotype originates from a woman aged 45-65 years in good health. The sequenced material came from blood. CDR3 protein: CASSERGASPGNTIYF. The CDR3 coding sequence is TGTGCCAGCAGTGAACGGGGGGCATCGCCTGGAAACACCATATATTTT.